This T cell receptor (beta chain) was profiled in a study of T cell responses to AZD1222 COVID-19 vaccine. V dropped 5 bases and J dropped 6; count of bases not matched to a gene: 9. The CDR3 covers 15 residues. Germline V gene lookup returns CDR1 SGHTA and CDR2 FQGNSA. The assay was immunoSEQ multiplex PCR, and TCRdb's table has in-frame clones only and misses some. The sample contains more than 150,000 clones, about 90% of which appear only once. The clonotype was recovered from an adult in good health. This sample comprised peripheral blood, obtained on day 0 of AZD1222 vaccination. J is TRBJ1-5 and V is TRBV7-2; 8 bases are shared with TRBD1. CDR3 protein: CASSLIPGGSQPQHF. DNA for the CDR3: TGTGCCAGCAGCCTAATACCAGGGGGCAGTCAGCCCCAGCATTTT.